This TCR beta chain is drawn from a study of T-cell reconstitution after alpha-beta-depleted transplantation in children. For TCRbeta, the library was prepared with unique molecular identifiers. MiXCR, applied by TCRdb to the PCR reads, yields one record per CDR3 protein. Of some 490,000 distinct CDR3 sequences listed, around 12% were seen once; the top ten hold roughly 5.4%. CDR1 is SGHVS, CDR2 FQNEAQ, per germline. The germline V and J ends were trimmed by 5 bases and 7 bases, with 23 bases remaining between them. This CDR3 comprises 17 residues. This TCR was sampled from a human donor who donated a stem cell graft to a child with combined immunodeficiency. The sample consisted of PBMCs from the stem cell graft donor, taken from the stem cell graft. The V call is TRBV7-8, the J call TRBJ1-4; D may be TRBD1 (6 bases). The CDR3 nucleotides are TGTGCCAGCAGCCTTACAGGGCGCGCAGGTGGTTTTGAAAAACTGTTTTTT. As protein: CASSLTGRAGGFEKLFF.